This TCR beta chain was captured in a study of blood T cell repertoires in COVID-19. Study summary: There were acute and convalescent COVID-19 samples, and they came from the United States, Italy and Spain.

The length of the CDR3 is 13 residues. Trimming took 1 base from V and 7 from J, leaving 10 bases between them. Germline CDR1 and CDR2: MGHRA and YSYEKL. Participant age was about 18 to 100 years, and participants resided in roughly 25 US areas. Symptom resolution, clearance, or two negative PCRs marked donors in Cohort 3 as recovered. Only in-frame clones appear in the TCRdb table, and some are missing; sequencing was by immunoSEQ multiplex PCR. The sample comprises hundreds of thousands of clones, over 75% of which are singletons, and 2.4% rests with the top ten. This TCR was sampled from a woman in her late teens or twenties who had recovered from COVID-19. This chain connects TRBV4-1 to TRBJ1-1, with D unresolved. Sample: PBMCs or T cells enriched from blood (not recorded which). Here the CDR3 reads CASSQVNNIEAFF. The CDR3 DNA follows: TGCGCCAGCAGCCAAGTTAACAATATTGAAGCTTTCTTT.